This TCR beta chain was observed in a study of cytomegalovirus exposure and HLA in healthy donors. Separate from the roughly 720-subject first cohort was the approximately 120-subject validation cohort, to which the donors belonged. Per germline, CDR1 MDHEN and CDR2 SYDVKM. The V end lost 8 bases, the J end lost 7 bases, and 9 bases lay between the germline ends. CDR3 length: 11 residues. Measured with immunoSEQ multiplex PCR; TCRdb has only the in-frame clones, and not every one. Of fewer than 250,000 clones in the sample, roughly 84% are singletons; the top ten hold approximately 2%. The sample taken for sequencing was PBMCs. The chain uses TRBV28 and TRBJ2-1; D not resolved. The sequence came from a woman aged 18-29 years in good health and CMV-seropositive. Written as DNA, the CDR3 is TGTGCCAGCGCTATTTTGAATGAGCAGTTCTTC. Protein: CASAILNEQFF.